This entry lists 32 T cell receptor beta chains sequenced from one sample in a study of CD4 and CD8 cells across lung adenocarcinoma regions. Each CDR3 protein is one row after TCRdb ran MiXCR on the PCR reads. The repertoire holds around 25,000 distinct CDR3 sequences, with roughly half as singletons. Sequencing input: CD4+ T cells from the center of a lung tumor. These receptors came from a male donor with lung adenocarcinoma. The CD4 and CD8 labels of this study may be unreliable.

CDR3 residues: CVSRGEGRGGQDTQYF. The CDR3 DNA reads TGTGTTAGCAGGGGGGAGGGGAGGGGTGGCCAAGATACCCAGTACTTC. This sequence joins TRBV6-1 and TRBJ2-4; the D gene could be TRBD1 or TRBD2 (7 bases each). This CDR3 comprises 16 residues. CDR1 is MNHNS and CDR2 is SASEGT in the germline V gene.

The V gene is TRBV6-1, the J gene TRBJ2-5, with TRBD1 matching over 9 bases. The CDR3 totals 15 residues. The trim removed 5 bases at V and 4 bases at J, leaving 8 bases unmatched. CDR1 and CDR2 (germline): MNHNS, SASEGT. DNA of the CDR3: TGTGCCAGCAGTATTCAGGGACAGGGCGCAGAGACCCAGTACTTC. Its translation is CASSIQGQGAETQYF.

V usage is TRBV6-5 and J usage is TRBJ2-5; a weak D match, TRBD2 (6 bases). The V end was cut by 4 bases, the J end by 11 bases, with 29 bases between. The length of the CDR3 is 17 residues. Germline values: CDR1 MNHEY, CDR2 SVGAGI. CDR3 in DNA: TGTGCCAGCAGTTCCCTCCTAGCTGGAGGGCCTTACAATGAGCAGTACTTC. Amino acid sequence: CASSSLLAGGPYNEQYF.

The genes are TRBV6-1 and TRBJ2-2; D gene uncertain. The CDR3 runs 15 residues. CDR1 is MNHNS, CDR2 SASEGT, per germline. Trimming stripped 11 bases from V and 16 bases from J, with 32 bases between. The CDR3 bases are TGTGCCCGCGGCCTCCAGGCCGTAATTCCAGATACGCAGTTTTTT. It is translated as CARGLQAVIPDTQFF.

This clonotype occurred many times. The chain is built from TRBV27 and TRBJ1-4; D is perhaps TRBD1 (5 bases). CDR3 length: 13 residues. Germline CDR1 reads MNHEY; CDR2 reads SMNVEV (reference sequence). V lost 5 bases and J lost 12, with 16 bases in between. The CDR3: CASSPQGAGELFF. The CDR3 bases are TGTGCCAGCAGTCCACAAGGGGCCGGGGAACTGTTTTTT.

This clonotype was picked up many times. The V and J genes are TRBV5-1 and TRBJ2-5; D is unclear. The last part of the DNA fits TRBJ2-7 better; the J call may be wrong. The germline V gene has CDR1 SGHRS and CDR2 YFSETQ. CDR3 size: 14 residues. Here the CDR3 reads CASSLSLNPYEQYF. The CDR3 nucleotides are TGCGCCAGCAGCTTGTCCCTTAACCCTTACGAGCAGTACTTC.

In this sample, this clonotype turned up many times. The CDR3 nucleotides are TGTGCCAGCAGCTTAGAGCGGGAAAAACTGTTTTTT. Translating gives CASSLEREKLFF. The chain employs TRBV7-2 and TRBJ1-4; D not resolved. Germline V lookup: CDR1 SGHTA, CDR2 FQGNSA. The CDR3 runs to 12 residues. V lost 1 base, J lost 8 bases, and 5 bases lay in between.

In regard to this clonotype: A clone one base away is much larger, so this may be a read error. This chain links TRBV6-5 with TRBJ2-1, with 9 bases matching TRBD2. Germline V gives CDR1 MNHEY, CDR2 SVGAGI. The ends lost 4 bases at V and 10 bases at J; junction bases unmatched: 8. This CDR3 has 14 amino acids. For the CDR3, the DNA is TGTGCCAGCAGTTTTAGCGGGAGCTCCTACGAGCAGTTCTTC. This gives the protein CASSFSGSSYEQFF.

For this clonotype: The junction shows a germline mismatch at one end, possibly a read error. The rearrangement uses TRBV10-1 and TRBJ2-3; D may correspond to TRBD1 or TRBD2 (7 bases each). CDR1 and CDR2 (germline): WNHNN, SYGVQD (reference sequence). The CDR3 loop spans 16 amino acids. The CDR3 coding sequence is TGCGCCAGCGGGGACTATGGGGGGAGTGGGACAGAGACGCAGTATTTC. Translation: CASGDYGGSGTETQYF.

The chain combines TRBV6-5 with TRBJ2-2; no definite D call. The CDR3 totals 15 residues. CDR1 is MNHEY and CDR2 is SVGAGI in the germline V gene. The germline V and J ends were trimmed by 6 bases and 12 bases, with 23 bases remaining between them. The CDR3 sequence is CASRLQSVSPGKLFF. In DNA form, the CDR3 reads TGTGCCAGCAGACTCCAGTCTGTAAGTCCCGGTAAGCTGTTTTTT.

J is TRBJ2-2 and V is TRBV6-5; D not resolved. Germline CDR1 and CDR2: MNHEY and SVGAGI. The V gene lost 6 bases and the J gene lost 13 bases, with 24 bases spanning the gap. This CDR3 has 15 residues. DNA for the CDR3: TGTGCCAGCAGACTCCAGTCTGTAATCACCGATACGCTGTTTTTT. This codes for CASRLQSVITDTLFF.

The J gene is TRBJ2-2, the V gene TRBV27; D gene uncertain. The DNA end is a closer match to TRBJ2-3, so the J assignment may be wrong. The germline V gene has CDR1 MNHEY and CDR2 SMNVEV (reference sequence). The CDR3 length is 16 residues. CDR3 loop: CASSLYLAVRSEAQYF. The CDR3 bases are TGTGCCAGCAGTTTATATTTGGCGGTGAGGTCAGAGGCGCAGTATTTT.

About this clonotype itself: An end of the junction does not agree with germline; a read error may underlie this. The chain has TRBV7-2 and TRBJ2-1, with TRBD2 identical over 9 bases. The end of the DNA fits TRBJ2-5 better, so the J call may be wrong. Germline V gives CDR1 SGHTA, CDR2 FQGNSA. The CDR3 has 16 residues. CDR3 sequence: CASSTVAGGPQDTQYF. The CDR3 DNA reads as TGTGCCAGCAGCACCGTCGCGGGAGGGCCGCAAGACACCCAGTACTTC.

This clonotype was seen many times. CDR3 nucleotide sequence: TGTGCCAGCAGTTTAGGGGATTACACCGGGGAGCTGTTTTTT. The encoded protein is CASSLGDYTGELFF. The chain has TRBV12-3 or TRBV12-4 and TRBJ2-2, with D unclear. Trimming pared 1 base from V and 3 bases from J, leaving 6 bases between. This CDR3 contains 14 residues.

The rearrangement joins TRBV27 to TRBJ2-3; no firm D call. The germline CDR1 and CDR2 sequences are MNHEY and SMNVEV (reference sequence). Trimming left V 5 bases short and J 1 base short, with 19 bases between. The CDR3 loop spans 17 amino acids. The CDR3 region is CASSPGRVGRGTDTQYF. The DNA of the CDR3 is TGTGCCAGCAGTCCTGGCCGAGTGGGTCGTGGCACAGATACGCAGTATTTT.

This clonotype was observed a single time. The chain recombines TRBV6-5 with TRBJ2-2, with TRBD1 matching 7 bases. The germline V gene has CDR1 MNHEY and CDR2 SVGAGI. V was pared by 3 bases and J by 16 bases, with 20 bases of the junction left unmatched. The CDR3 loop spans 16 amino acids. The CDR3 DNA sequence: TGTGCCAGCAGTTATCAGGGGGATGTGAGCACCGGGACGCAGTTTTTT. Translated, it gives CASSYQGDVSTGTQFF.

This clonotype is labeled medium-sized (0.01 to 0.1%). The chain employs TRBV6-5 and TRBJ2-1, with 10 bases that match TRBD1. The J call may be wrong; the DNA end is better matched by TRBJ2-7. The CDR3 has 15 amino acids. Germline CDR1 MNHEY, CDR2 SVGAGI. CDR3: CASSSGGTGDHEQYF. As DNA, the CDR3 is TGTGCCAGCAGTTCGGGGGGGACAGGGGACCACGAGCAGTACTTC.

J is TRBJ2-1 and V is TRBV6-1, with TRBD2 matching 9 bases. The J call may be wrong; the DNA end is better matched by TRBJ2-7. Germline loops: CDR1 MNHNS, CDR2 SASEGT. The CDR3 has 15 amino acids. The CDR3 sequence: CASRTGAGGTYEQYF. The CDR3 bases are TGTGCCAGCAGGACCGGGGCGGGGGGGACCTACGAGCAGTACTTC.

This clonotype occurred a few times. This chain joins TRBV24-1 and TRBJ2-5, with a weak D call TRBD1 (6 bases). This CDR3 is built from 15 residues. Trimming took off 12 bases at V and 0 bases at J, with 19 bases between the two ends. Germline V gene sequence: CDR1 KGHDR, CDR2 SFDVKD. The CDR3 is CAAGDGGRDQETQYF. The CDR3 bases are TGTGCCGCGGGTGATGGGGGCCGTGACCAAGAGACCCAGTACTTC.

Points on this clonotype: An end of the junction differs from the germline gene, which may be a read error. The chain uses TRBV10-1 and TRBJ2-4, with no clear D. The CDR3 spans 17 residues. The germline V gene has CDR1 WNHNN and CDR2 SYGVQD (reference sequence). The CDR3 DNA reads TGCGCCAGCAGTGATGGTGGTAGCAGTTTTGGCACAGACATGCAGTACTTC. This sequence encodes CASSDGGSSFGTDMQYF.

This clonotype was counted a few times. CDR3 sequence: CASSGSLAGGLAGELFF. CDR3 DNA sequence: TGCGCCAGCAGTGGATCATTAGCGGGAGGGCTAGCCGGGGAGCTGTTTTTT. This chain links TRBV10-1 with TRBJ2-2; TRBD2 matches at 11 bases. The trim removed 4 bases at V and 6 bases at J, leaving 10 bases unmatched. This CDR3 is 17 amino acids long. Germline CDR1 and CDR2: WNHNN and SYGVQD (reference sequence).

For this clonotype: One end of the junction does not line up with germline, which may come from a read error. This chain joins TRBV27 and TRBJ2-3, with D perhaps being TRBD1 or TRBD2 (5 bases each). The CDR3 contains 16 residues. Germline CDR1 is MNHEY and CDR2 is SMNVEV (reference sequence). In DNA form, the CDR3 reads TGTGCCAGCAGGGGAATCGGGGCACGTGTCACAGATACGCAGTATTTC. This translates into CASRGIGARVTDTQYF.

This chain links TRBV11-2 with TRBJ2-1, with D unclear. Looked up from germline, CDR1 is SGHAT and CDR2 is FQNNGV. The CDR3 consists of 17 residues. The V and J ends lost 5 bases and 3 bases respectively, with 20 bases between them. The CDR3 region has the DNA TGTGCCAGCAGCCCACGACTCGCGGCGCGCCTCTACAATGAGCAGTTCTTC. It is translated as CASSPRLAARLYNEQFF.

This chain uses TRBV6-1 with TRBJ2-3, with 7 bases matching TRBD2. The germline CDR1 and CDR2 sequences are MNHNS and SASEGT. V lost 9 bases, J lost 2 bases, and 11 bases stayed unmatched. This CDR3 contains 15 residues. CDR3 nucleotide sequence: TGTGCCAGGGGTCACGGGGGAGGGGACACAGATACGCAGTATTTT. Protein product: CARGHGGGDTDTQYF.

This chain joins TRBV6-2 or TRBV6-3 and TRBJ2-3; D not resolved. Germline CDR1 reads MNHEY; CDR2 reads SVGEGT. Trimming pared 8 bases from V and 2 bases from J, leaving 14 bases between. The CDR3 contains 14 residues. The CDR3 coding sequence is TGTGCCAGCGGAGTTTTGGGGTCCACAGATACGCAGTATTTT. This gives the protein CASGVLGSTDTQYF.

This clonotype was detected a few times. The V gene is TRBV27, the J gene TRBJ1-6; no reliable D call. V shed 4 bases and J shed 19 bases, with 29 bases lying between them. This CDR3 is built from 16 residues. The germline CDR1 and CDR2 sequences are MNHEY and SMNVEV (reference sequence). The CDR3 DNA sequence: TGTGCCAGCAGTTCTCGAATAGCGGGAGCCCCCTACGAGCAGCACTTT. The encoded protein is CASSSRIAGAPYEQHF.

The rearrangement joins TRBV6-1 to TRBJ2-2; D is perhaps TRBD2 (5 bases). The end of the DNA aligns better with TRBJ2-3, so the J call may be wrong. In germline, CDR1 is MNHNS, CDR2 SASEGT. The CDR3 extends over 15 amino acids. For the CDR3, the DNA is TGTGCCAGCAGACTCCAGGCTGTGATTCCCGGGGAGCAGTATTTT. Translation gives CASRLQAVIPGEQYF.

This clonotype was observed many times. In DNA, the CDR3 is TGTGCCAGCAGTGAACATGATGCCTACGAGCAGTACTTC. Protein: CASSEHDAYEQYF. The gene calls are TRBV6-1 and TRBJ2-7; D gene uncertain. Germline V gene data show CDR1 as MNHNS and CDR2 as SASEGT. This CDR3 contains 13 residues. V was clipped by 2 bases and J by 2 bases, with 7 bases between them.

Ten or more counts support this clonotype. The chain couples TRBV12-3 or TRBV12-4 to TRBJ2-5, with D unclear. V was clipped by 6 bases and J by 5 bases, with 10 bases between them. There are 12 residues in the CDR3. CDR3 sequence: CASSSRRETQYF. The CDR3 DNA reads TGTGCCAGCAGCTCAAGGCGTGAGACCCAGTACTTC.

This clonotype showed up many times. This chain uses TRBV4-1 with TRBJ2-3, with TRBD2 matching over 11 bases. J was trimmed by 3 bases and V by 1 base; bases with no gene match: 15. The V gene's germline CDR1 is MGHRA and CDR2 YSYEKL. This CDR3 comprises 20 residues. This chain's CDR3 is CASSQVSVGTSGTGTDTQYF. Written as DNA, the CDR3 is TGCGCCAGCAGCCAAGTGTCGGTGGGGACTAGCGGTACCGGGACAGATACGCAGTATTTT.

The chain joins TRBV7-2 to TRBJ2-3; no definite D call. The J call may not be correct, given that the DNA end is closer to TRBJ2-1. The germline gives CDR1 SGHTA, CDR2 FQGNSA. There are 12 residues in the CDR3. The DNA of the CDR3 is TGTGCCAGCAGCTTGGGGATCTACGAGCAGTTCTTC. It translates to CASSLGIYEQFF.

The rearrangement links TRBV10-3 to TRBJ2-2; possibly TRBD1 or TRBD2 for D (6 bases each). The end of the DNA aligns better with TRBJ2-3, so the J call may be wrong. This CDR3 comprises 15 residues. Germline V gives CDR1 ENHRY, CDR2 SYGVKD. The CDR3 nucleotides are TGTGCCATGGGACTCCAGGCTGTGATTACAGGGACGCAGTATTTT. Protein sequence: CAMGLQAVITGTQYF.